This TCR beta chain comes out of a study of blood T cell repertoires in COVID-19. Study summary: Sites across the United States, Italy and Spain contributed samples from acute and convalescent COVID-19.

The V gene lost 2 bases and the J gene lost 2 bases, with 12 bases spanning the gap. This CDR3 spans 15 amino acids. CDR1 and CDR2 (germline): MDHEN, SYDVKM. How the authors handled the data: Amplification of reference gene primers provided the estimated nucleated cell counts. Generated by immunoSEQ multiplex PCR, the TCRdb table keeps only in-frame clones and is missing some. Clonal size and the V and J genes are those of that table, whereas D and trimming came from the DNA. The table shows 65,000 to 70,000 clones, with 79% occurring only once. The clonotype comes from a woman aged 55 to 70 with acute or convalescent COVID-19. The chain carries TRBV28 and TRBJ1-2, with D maybe TRBD1 (6 bases). The specimen was peripheral blood. The CDR3 nucleotides are TGTGCCAGCAGTTTAGCAGGGGCCCGAAACTATGGCTACACCTTC. Translation: CASSLAGARNYGYTF.